Following are 17 T cell receptor beta chains from one sample sequenced in a study of OX40 agonist ivuxolimab in advanced cancers. The protocol was immunoSEQ multiplex PCR, while the TCRdb copy is restricted to in-frame clones and leaves out a portion. The sample yields 70,000 to 90,000 clones, over 85% seen once. Sequences were derived from CD4+ or CD8+ T cells sorted from blood, sampled in a trial of the OX40 agonist ivuxolimab. Receptors originate from an adult with an advanced solid tumor such as melanoma, head and neck, liver or kidney cancer.

This clone was counted only a few times. This sample also contains other DNA sequences that code for the same CDR3. This chain joins TRBV7-8 and TRBJ2-7, with a weak D call TRBD2 (5 bases). Between the trimmed V and J ends, which lost 0 bases and 0 bases, there was a span of 6 bases. Germline CDR1 and CDR2: SGHVS and FQNEAQ. This CDR3 has 14 amino acids. The CDR3 sequence is CASSLAGSSYEQYF. CDR3 DNA: TGTGCCAGCAGCTTAGCGGGGAGCTCCTACGAGCAGTACTTC.

This clone was counted only a few times. V and J are TRBV5-1 and TRBJ2-7; 8 bases map to TRBD1. The junction had 12 bases not matched to a gene; V was cut back by 5 bases and J by 5 bases. This CDR3 is built from 15 residues. Germline CDR1 SGHRS, CDR2 YFSETQ. CDR3: CASSVTDRAVNEQYF. The DNA for the CDR3 is TGCGCCAGCAGTGTTACGGACAGGGCTGTAAACGAGCAGTACTTC.

The chain has TRBV5-1 and TRBJ2-3; D is ambiguous. V was pared by 4 bases and J by 3 bases, with 6 bases between. The germline V gene encodes CDR1 SGHRS and CDR2 YFSETQ. CDR3 size: 12 residues. As DNA, the CDR3 is TGCGCCAGCAGCCTACAGACAGATACGCAGTATTTT. This translates into CASSLQTDTQYF. The whole variable domain, remainder taken from reference TRBV5-1 and TRBJ2-3, is KAGVTQTPRYLIKTRGQQVTLSCSPISGHRSVSWYQQTPGQGLQFLFEYFSETQRNKGNFPGRFSGRQFSNSRSEMNVSTLELGDSALYLCASSLQTDTQYFGPGTRLTVL.

This rearrangement joins TRBV18 to TRBJ2-5; D possibly uses TRBD1 or TRBD2 (5 bases each). V lost 3 bases, J lost 2 bases, and 10 bases lay in between. The CDR3 has 14 residues. Looked up from germline, CDR1 is KGHSH and CDR2 is LQKENI. CDR3 residues: CASSPGTQQETQYF. The CDR3 region has the DNA TGTGCCAGCTCACCTGGGACCCAGCAAGAGACCCAGTACTTC.

This chain links TRBV27 with TRBJ1-5; D ambiguous. There are 13 residues in the CDR3. The V gene's germline CDR1 is MNHEY and CDR2 SMNVEV (reference sequence). Deletions cut 0 bases from V and 6 bases from J, with 6 bases between. As DNA, the CDR3 is TGTGCCAGCAGTTTATCCGTTTTTCAGCCCCAGCATTTT. It specifies CASSLSVFQPQHF.

V and J are TRBV29-1 and TRBJ2-1; 8 bases agree with TRBD2. In germline, CDR1 is SQVTM, CDR2 ANQGSEA. The CDR3 runs to 14 residues. After removal of 8 bases from V and 5 bases from J, the junction contained 11 bases not matched to a gene. In nucleotides, the CDR3 is TGCAGCTCCGGCGGCGGGGGGACCGACAATGAGCAGTTCTTC. Amino acids: CSSGGGGTDNEQFF.

V usage is TRBV18 and J usage is TRBJ2-5; no clear D gene. The CDR3 has 13 amino acids. The germline gives CDR1 KGHSH, CDR2 LQKENI. Between the trimmed V and J ends, which lost 0 bases and 5 bases, there was a span of 7 bases. The CDR3 sequence is CASSPPSSETQYF. For the CDR3, the DNA is TGTGCCAGCTCACCACCTAGTTCGGAGACCCAGTACTTC.

The rearrangement joins TRBV29-1 to TRBJ2-1; 11 nucleotides agree with TRBD2. This CDR3 has 14 residues. The germline V gene has CDR1 SQVTM and CDR2 ANQGSEA. V was clipped by 7 bases and J by 6 bases; unmatched bases: 8. CDR3 amino acids: CSGAGLAAFNEQFF. The CDR3 DNA follows: TGCAGCGGAGCGGGACTAGCGGCTTTCAATGAGCAGTTCTTC.

The sample holds a few counts of this clone. This same CDR3 is encoded by further DNA sequences in the sample. The CDR3 loop reads CASSFSGGSTDTQYF. The CDR3 DNA reads TGCGCCAGCAGCTTTAGCGGGGGCTCCACAGATACGCAGTATTTT. The chain carries TRBV5-1 and TRBJ2-3; 9 bases are shared with TRBD2. V gave up 2 bases and J gave up 2 bases; unmatched junction bases: 3. Germline V gene lookup returns CDR1 SGHRS and CDR2 YFSETQ. CDR3 length equals 15 residues.

The chain recombines TRBV5-6 with TRBJ1-3; D ambiguous. The CDR3 totals 15 residues. Germline-derived CDR1 and CDR2 are SGHDT and YYEEEE. Trimming stripped 4 bases from V and 3 bases from J, with 14 bases between. The CDR3 loop reads CASSLGPTFGNTIYF. CDR3 nucleotides: TGTGCCAGCAGCCTCGGCCCTACCTTTGGAAACACCATATATTTT. Full variable domain (remainder filled in from reference TRBV5-6 and TRBJ1-3): DAGVTQSPTHLIKTRGQQVTLRCSPKSGHDTVSWYQQALGQGPQFIFQYYEEEERQRGNFPDRFSGHQFPNYSSELNVNALLLGDSALYLCASSLGPTFGNTIYFGEGSWLTVV.

CDR3: CASSLDSGAGVSTF. CDR3 bases: TGCGCCAGCAGCTTGGACTCCGGGGCAGGGGTATCGACCTTC. The V and J genes are TRBV5-1 and TRBJ1-2, with D possibly TRBD1 on 6 matching bases. Germline V gene sequence: CDR1 SGHRS, CDR2 YFSETQ. The CDR3 contains 14 residues. Trimming left V 0 bases short and J 14 bases short, with 20 bases between.

The chain employs TRBV21-1 and TRBJ2-7; the table assigns TRBD2, which was not confirmed against the DNA. TRBV21-1 is given as a pseudogene. CDR3 length: 17 amino acids. For the CDR3, the DNA is TGTGCCAGCTCACGCCCTCAGCGGGAGGGCCTTGAGAACGAGCAGTACTTC. This codes for CASSRPQREGLENEQYF.

The chain employs TRBV19 and TRBJ1-1, with TRBD1 matching 7 bases. From germline, CDR1 is LNHDA and CDR2 SQIVND (reference sequence). This CDR3 contains 14 residues. The ends lost 0 bases at V and 6 bases at J; junction bases unmatched: 4. The CDR3 sequence is CASSIDRGSAEAFF. CDR3 bases: TGTGCCAGTAGTATAGACAGGGGGAGTGCTGAAGCTTTCTTT.

The CDR3 loop reads CASSPTSGANVLTF. CDR3 nucleotide sequence: TGCGCCAGCAGTCCCACCTCTGGGGCCAACGTCCTGACTTTC. This chain links TRBV10-1 with TRBJ2-6; D call uncertain. The CDR3 runs to 14 residues. Germline V gene lookup returns CDR1 WNHNN and CDR2 SYGVQD (reference sequence). V lost 5 bases to trimming and J lost 0 bases, with 5 bases between them.

The chain carries TRBV5-1 and TRBJ2-5; 7 nucleotides match TRBD1. Germline CDR1 is SGHRS and CDR2 is YFSETQ. The CDR3 loop spans 14 amino acids. The V segment lost 4 bases and the J segment 3 bases; nucleotides outside the gene matches: 6. The CDR3 reads CASSQGQLKETQYF. The CDR3 DNA reads as TGCGCCAGCAGCCAGGGACAGTTAAAAGAGACCCAGTACTTC.

V and J are TRBV28 and TRBJ2-1; TRBD1 might be the D (5 bases). With 2 bases removed from V and 2 bases from J, the gap between germline ends came to 10 bases. The germline V gene encodes CDR1 MDHEN and CDR2 SYDVKM. The CDR3 loop spans 15 amino acids. The CDR3 loop reads CASSLSPRAYNEQFF. The CDR3 DNA is TGTGCCAGCAGTTTAAGCCCCAGGGCCTACAATGAGCAGTTCTTC. The full variable domain, its missing parts supplied by reference TRBV28 and TRBJ2-1, is DVKVTQSSRYLVKRTGEKVFLECVQDMDHENMFWYRQDPGLGLRLIYFSYDVKMKEKGDIPEGYSVSREKKERFSLILESASTNQTSMYLCASSLSPRAYNEQFFGPGTRLTVL.

The chain uses TRBV7-3 and TRBJ1-4; D is possibly TRBD1 (5 bases). CDR3 length: 19 residues. Trimming cost V 3 bases and J 5 bases, with 25 bases left between them. Germline CDR1 SGHTA, CDR2 FQGTGA. The DNA for the CDR3 is TGTGCCAGCAGCTTCCACCCGGTCGGGGGGAAAGAGGGAAATGAAAAACTGTTTTTT. Translating gives CASSFHPVGGKEGNEKLFF.